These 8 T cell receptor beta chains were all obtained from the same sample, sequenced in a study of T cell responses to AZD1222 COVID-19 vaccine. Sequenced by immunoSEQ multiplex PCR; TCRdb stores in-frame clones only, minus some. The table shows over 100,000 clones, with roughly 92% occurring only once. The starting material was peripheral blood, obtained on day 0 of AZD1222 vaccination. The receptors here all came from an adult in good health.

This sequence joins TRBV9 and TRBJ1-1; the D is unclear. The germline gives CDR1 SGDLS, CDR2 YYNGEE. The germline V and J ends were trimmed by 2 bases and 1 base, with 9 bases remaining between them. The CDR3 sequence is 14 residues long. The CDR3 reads CASSVSGKNTEAFF. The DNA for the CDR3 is TGTGCCAGCAGCGTGTCGGGGAAGAACACTGAAGCTTTCTTT. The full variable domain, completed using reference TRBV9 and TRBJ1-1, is DSGVTQTPKHLITATGQRVTLRCSPRSGDLSVYWYQQSLDQGLQFLIQYYNGEERAKGNILERFSAQQFPDLHSELNLSSLELGDSALYFCASSVSGKNTEAFFGQGTRLTVV.

DNA for the CDR3: TGTGCCAGCAGTGATAAAGGAGGTTCCAATCAGCCCCAGCATTTT. It translates to CASSDKGGSNQPQHF. The V call is TRBV6-1, the J call TRBJ1-5; D is ambiguous. Looked up from germline, CDR1 is MNHNS and CDR2 is SASEGT. The CDR3 covers 15 residues. The V gene lost 3 bases and the J gene lost 3 bases, with 12 bases spanning the gap.

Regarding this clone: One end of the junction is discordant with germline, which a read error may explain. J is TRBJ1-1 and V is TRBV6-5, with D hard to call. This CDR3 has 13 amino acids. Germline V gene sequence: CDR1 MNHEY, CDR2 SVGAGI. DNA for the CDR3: TGTGCCAGCAGGTACTCCACGGGCACTGAAGCTTTCTTT. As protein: CASRYSTGTEAFF.

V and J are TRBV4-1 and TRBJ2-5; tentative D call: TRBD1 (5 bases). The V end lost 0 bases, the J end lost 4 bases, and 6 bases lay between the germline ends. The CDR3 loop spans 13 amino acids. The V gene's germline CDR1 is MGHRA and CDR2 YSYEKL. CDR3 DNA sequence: TGCGCCAGCAGCCAAGATCAGGGAGAGACCCAGTACTTC. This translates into CASSQDQGETQYF.

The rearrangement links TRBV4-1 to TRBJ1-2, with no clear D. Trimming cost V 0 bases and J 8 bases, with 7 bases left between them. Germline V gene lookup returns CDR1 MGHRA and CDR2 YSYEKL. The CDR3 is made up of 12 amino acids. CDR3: CASSQDLGGYTF. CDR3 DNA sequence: TGCGCCAGCAGCCAAGATCTTGGGGGCTACACCTTC.

In DNA, the CDR3 is TGTGCCAGCAGCATAGCGGGGGGCCGTGGGGATACGCAGTATTTT. Protein product: CASSIAGGRGDTQYF. The V and J genes are TRBV2 and TRBJ2-3; 10 nucleotides align to TRBD2. This CDR3 has 15 amino acids. V was pared by 6 bases and J by 6 bases, with 9 bases of the junction left unmatched. Germline V gene data show CDR1 as SNHLY and CDR2 as FYNNEI.

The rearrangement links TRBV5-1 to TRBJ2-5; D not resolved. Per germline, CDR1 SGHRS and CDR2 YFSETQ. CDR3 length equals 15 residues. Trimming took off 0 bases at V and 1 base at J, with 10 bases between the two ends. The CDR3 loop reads CASSLGSLAQETQYF. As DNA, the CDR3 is TGCGCCAGCAGCTTGGGATCCTTGGCCCAAGAGACCCAGTACTTC.

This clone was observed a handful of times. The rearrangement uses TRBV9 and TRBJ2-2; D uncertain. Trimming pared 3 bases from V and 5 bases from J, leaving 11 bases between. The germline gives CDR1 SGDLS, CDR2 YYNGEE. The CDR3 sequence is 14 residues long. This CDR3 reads CASSASSATGELFF. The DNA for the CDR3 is TGTGCCAGCAGCGCCTCGTCAGCGACCGGGGAGCTGTTTTTT.